Below are 24 T cell receptor beta chains sequenced from a single sample in a study of T cells in Graves' hyperthyroidism and ophthalmopathy. RNA transcripts were the template for amplifying TCR beta CDR3 regions. First-round RT-PCR targeting the TCR CDR3 was performed with the HTBI primer set. TCRdb re-called the multiplex PCR reads through MiXCR, storing one row per CDR3 protein. This sample has a few hundred thousand distinct CDR3 sequences, with about 15% found just once. Sequencing input: blood. These receptors came from a young woman with Graves' hyperthyroidism.

This clonotype was observed a handful of times. This sequence joins TRBV29-1 and TRBJ2-1, with 10 bases lining up with TRBD2. The CDR3 runs to 13 residues. Germline V gene lookup returns CDR1 SQVTM and CDR2 ANQGSEA. V gave up 7 bases and J gave up 5 bases; unmatched junction bases: 5. CDR3 region: CSASSGRDNEQFF. CDR3 in DNA: TGCAGCGCCTCTAGCGGGAGAGACAATGAGCAGTTCTTC.

At least ten counts were recorded for this clonotype. V gene TRBV11-3 combines with J gene TRBJ2-1; D is unresolved. Trimming removed 5 bases from V and 5 bases from J, with 13 bases in between. The CDR3 is 14 amino acids. Germline-derived CDR1 and CDR2 are SGHNT and YENEEA. The CDR3 region has the DNA TGTGCCAGCAGCCCTCCGGACCGGAACAATGAGCAGTTCTTC. It yields the protein CASSPPDRNNEQFF.

This clonotype was seen ten or more times. The chain links TRBV20-1 to TRBJ2-3; 7 positions agree with TRBD2. The ends lost 0 bases at V and 4 bases at J; junction bases unmatched: 13. The CDR3 sequence is 17 residues long. From germline, CDR1 is DFQATT and CDR2 SNEGSKA (reference sequence). The CDR3 DNA reads as TGCAGTGCTAGAGAAGGTGCTGGGAGGGGTTCGGCAGATACGCAGTATTTT. Amino acid sequence: CSAREGAGRGSADTQYF.

This clonotype was recorded many times. The V and J genes are TRBV12-3 or TRBV12-4 and TRBJ2-1; the match to TRBD2 covers 10 bases. J lost 5 bases, V lost 4 bases, and 8 bases had no gene match. The CDR3 is 16 residues long. The DNA for the CDR3 is TGTGCCAGCAGTTCTGGGCTAGCGGGAGTACACAATGAGCAGTTCTTC. It encodes CASSSGLAGVHNEQFF.

This clonotype was detected ten times or more. The V gene is TRBV6-5, the J gene TRBJ1-2, with a tentative D call TRBD1 (6 bases). V dropped 0 bases and J dropped 3 bases, with 11 bases sitting between them. The CDR3 extends over 15 amino acids. Per the germline V gene, CDR1 is MNHEY and CDR2 is SVGAGI. The CDR3 spells CASSYSNGGDYGYTF. CDR3 DNA sequence: TGTGCCAGCAGTTACTCGAATGGGGGCGACTATGGCTACACCTTC.

This clonotype appeared many times. The gene calls are TRBV4-2 and TRBJ2-7; D not resolved. The ends were cut back, 4 bases at V and 2 bases at J, with 9 bases in the middle. This CDR3 has 13 amino acids. CDR1 is LGHNA and CDR2 is YNFKEQ in the germline V gene. The CDR3 here is CASSLSGAYEQYF. The CDR3 DNA follows: TGTGCCAGCAGCCTCTCCGGAGCCTACGAGCAGTACTTC.

At least ten counts were recorded for this clonotype. The chain is built from TRBV11-1 and TRBJ2-7; 11 bases line up with TRBD1. Trimming at V came to 5 bases and at J to 7 bases, leaving 7 bases not matched to a gene. The V gene's germline CDR1 is SGHAT and CDR2 FQDESV (reference sequence). CDR3 size: 14 residues. The CDR3 protein is CASSHPGQGDEQYF. In nucleotides, the CDR3 is TGTGCCAGCAGCCATCCGGGACAGGGGGATGAGCAGTACTTC.

At least ten counts were recorded for this clonotype. This chain connects TRBV30 to TRBJ2-1, with TRBD1 matching over 11 bases. The ends lost 0 bases at V and 13 bases at J; junction bases unmatched: 2. Germline CDR1 and CDR2: GTSNPN and SVGIG (reference sequence). This CDR3 has 12 residues. In DNA form, the CDR3 reads TGTGCCTGGAGTGTGGGACAGGGGGTACAGTTCTTC. Translating gives CAWSVGQGVQFF.

The sample holds a few counts of this clonotype. A single base separates this from a much larger clone, so it may be a read error. The chain combines TRBV7-9 with TRBJ2-1; 14 bases are a match to TRBD2. Germline CDR1 reads SEHNR; CDR2 reads FQNEAQ (reference sequence). With V trimmed by 3 bases and J by 9 bases, 7 bases remained unmatched. The CDR3 runs 16 residues. CDR3 DNA: TGTGCCAGCAGCTTGGCCGGGACTAGCGGGAGCACTGAGCAGTTCTTC. This sequence encodes CASSLAGTSGSTEQFF.

This clonotype was counted between two and nine times. Possible read error: a much larger clone is one base away. The rearrangement joins TRBV11-2 to TRBJ2-1; D tentatively reads TRBD1 or TRBD2 (5 bases each). There are 15 residues in the CDR3. CDR1 SGHAT and CDR2 FQNNGV come from the germline V gene. CDR3 in DNA: TGTGCCAACAGCTTGGGGGTGGTAAGTTCCAATGAGCAGTTCTTC. It translates to CANSLGVVSSNEQFF.

The CDR3 loop is CASRIQGNTEAFF. Written as DNA, the CDR3 is TGTGCCAGCAGAATCCAGGGAAACACTGAAGCTTTCTTT. The rearrangement joins TRBV27 to TRBJ1-1; TRBD1 might be the D (5 bases). The germline CDR1 and CDR2 sequences are MNHEY and SMNVEV (reference sequence). V lost 6 bases and J lost 2, with 10 bases in between. This CDR3 region has 13 residues.

This clonotype was recorded many times. The chain carries TRBV27 and TRBJ2-7; 7 nucleotides line up with TRBD2. Germline CDR1 reads MNHEY; CDR2 reads SMNVEV (reference sequence). This CDR3 is 15 amino acids long. Losses at the gene ends were 4 bases for V and 2 bases for J; bases not matched to a gene: 8. The CDR3 region has the DNA TGTGCCAGCAGTTCACTAGCGTCGGGAGCCTACGAGCAGTACTTC. Translation: CASSSLASGAYEQYF.

This chain links TRBV13 with TRBJ2-3, with D tentatively TRBD2 (6 bases). CDR1 and CDR2 (germline): PRHDT, FYEKMQ (reference sequence). This CDR3 contains 18 residues. V dropped 2 bases and J dropped 4 bases, with 22 bases sitting between them. DNA of the CDR3: TGTGCCAGCAGCTTACGCGGGACGGGCCGCGCACCCCCAGATACGCAGTATTTT. It is translated as CASSLRGTGRAPPDTQYF.

This rearrangement joins TRBV5-1 to TRBJ1-2; D is uncertain. V lost 0 bases and J 4 bases, leaving 16 bases between the germline ends. Germline V gives CDR1 SGHRS, CDR2 YFSETQ. The CDR3 is 16 amino acids. This chain's CDR3 is CASSLDRNVIGYGYTF. Here the CDR3 DNA reads TGCGCCAGCAGCTTGGACAGAAATGTCATAGGCTATGGCTACACCTTC.

This clonotype has a count of ten or more. The rearrangement links TRBV27 to TRBJ2-1; 10 positions agree with TRBD2. Germline V gene sequence: CDR1 MNHEY, CDR2 SMNVEV (reference sequence). V lost 7 bases, J lost 0 bases, and 15 bases stayed unmatched. This CDR3 has 19 residues. Here the CDR3 reads CASTLGGVAGGSSYNEQFF. DNA for the CDR3: TGTGCCAGCACCTTGGGAGGGGTAGCGGGGGGCAGCTCCTACAATGAGCAGTTCTTC.

This chain connects TRBV29-1 to TRBJ2-7; 12 nucleotides line up with TRBD1. CDR3 length: 16 amino acids. V lost 7 bases to trimming and J lost 7 bases; unmatched junction nucleotides: 17. Germline CDR1 and CDR2: SQVTM and ANQGSEA. The CDR3 DNA sequence: TGCAGCGCCAGCGGTGGGACAGGGGGCCAGGTACAGGAGCAGTACTTC. It is translated as CSASGGTGGQVQEQYF.

V and J are TRBV4-1 and TRBJ2-7, with 9 bases that match TRBD2. Germline V gene data show CDR1 as MGHRA and CDR2 as YSYEKL. The CDR3 runs to 15 residues. J gave up 5 bases and V 3 bases, and 8 bases lay outside the gene matches. CDR3 residues: CASSHGGRALNEQYF. The CDR3 nucleotides read TGCGCCAGCAGCCATGGCGGGAGGGCCTTGAACGAGCAGTACTTC.

This clonotype has only a few counts. The chain has TRBV9 and TRBJ1-1; D unclear. CDR1 is SGDLS and CDR2 is YYNGEE in the germline V gene. The germline V and J ends were trimmed by 0 bases and 1 base, with 7 bases remaining between them. The CDR3 has 14 amino acids. In DNA form, the CDR3 reads TGTGCCAGCAGCGTAGTCGGGCGGAACACTGAAGCTTTCTTT. This gives the protein CASSVVGRNTEAFF. The entire variable domain, with the rest obtained from reference TRBV9 and TRBJ1-1, is as follows: DSGVTQTPKHLITATGQRVTLRCSPRSGDLSVYWYQQSLDQGLQFLIQYYNGEERAKGNILERFSAQQFPDLHSELNLSSLELGDSALYFCASSVVGRNTEAFFGQGTRLTVV.

This clonotype occurred many times. This chain links TRBV13 with TRBJ2-1; the D is unclear. CDR1 is PRHDT, CDR2 FYEKMQ, per germline (reference sequence). V was shortened by 6 bases and J by 7 bases, with 16 bases between the two germline ends. The CDR3 runs to 14 residues. The CDR3 DNA is TGTGCCAGCAGTCAACCGGCCTGGGATAATGAGCAGTTCTTC. Amino acid sequence: CASSQPAWDNEQFF. The variable domain in full, completed from reference TRBV13 and TRBJ2-1, reads AAGVIQSPRHLIKEKRETATLKCYPIPRHDTVYWYQQGPGQDPQFLISFYEKMQSDKGSIPDRFSAQQFSDYHSELNMSSLELGDSALYFCASSQPAWDNEQFFGPGTRLTVL.

The gene calls are TRBV5-1 and TRBJ2-7; 7 bases are a match to TRBD2. V was clipped by 0 bases and J by 0 bases; unmatched bases: 12. The length of the CDR3 is 18 residues. The germline V gene encodes CDR1 SGHRS and CDR2 YFSETQ. In DNA form, the CDR3 reads TGCGCCAGCAGCTTGGCACCAGCCCAGCGGGATGGCTCCTACGAGCAGTACTTC. Translation gives CASSLAPAQRDGSYEQYF.

This clonotype was seen ten or more times. The chain links TRBV7-2 to TRBJ1-5, with D possibly matching TRBD1 (5 bases). V was trimmed by 5 bases and J by 9 bases, leaving 14 bases between them. This CDR3 is 13 amino acids long. CDR1 is SGHTA and CDR2 is FQGNSA in the germline V gene. This CDR3 is CASSAAWGRPQHF. CDR3 sequence (DNA): TGTGCCAGCAGCGCGGCGTGGGGCAGGCCCCAGCATTTT.

This clonotype was seen more than once but under ten times. The CDR3 DNA is TGTGCCAGCATCACGGCGTTGGGCACAGATACGCAGTATTTT. Translated, it gives CASITALGTDTQYF. The chain joins TRBV6-1 to TRBJ2-3; D remains unclear. Germline V CDR1 and CDR2: MNHNS, SASEGT. This CDR3 contains 14 residues. V lost 7 bases and J 1 base, leaving 12 bases between the germline ends.

This clonotype appeared many times. This chain uses TRBV12-3 or TRBV12-4 with TRBJ2-1, with 12 bases that match TRBD1. V was pared by 8 bases and J by 7 bases, with 12 bases of the junction left unmatched. The length of the CDR3 is 16 residues. CDR3 bases: TGTGCCAGCCGACCCCGACCGGGACAGGGGGCAAATGAGCAGTTCTTC. As protein: CASRPRPGQGANEQFF.

This clonotype was counted between two and nine times. The chain combines TRBV11-3 with TRBJ2-2; TRBD2 might be the D (5 bases). V lost 1 base, J lost 8 bases, and 11 bases lay in between. Germline V lookup: CDR1 SGHNT, CDR2 YENEEA. The CDR3 spans 14 residues. In nucleotides, the CDR3 is TGTGCCAGCAGCTTAGGTGTAGCGAATGGGGAGCTGTTTTTT. It codes for CASSLGVANGELFF.